This T cell receptor (beta chain) was sequenced for a study of T cells in women clearing cervical HPV infection. The CDR3 extends over 15 amino acids. The trim removed 1 base at V and 6 bases at J, leaving 6 bases unmatched. Germline assignment: CDR1 SGHDN and CDR2 FVKESK. Assay used: immunoSEQ multiplex PCR; TCRdb lists only in-frame clones, some missing. The clone table shows 20,000 to 25,000 clones, with the ten largest holding 6.7%. In regard to this clone: The DNA ends 3 residues before the CDR3 does, and the rest of the CDR3 is filled in from the germline J gene.

The sequenced sample consisted of blood buffy coat. V gene TRBV14 combines with J gene TRBJ1-1; 9 bases match TRBD1. This clonotype originated in a woman between 18 and 70 years old with a cervical HPV16 infection that either progressed to CIN3+ or cleared (not recorded which). The covered CDR3 bases are TGTGCCAGCAGCCAAGTTGGGACAGGGAAGTCTGAA. Its translation is CASSQVGTGKSE. The whole CDR3 protein reads CASSQVGTGKSEAFF.